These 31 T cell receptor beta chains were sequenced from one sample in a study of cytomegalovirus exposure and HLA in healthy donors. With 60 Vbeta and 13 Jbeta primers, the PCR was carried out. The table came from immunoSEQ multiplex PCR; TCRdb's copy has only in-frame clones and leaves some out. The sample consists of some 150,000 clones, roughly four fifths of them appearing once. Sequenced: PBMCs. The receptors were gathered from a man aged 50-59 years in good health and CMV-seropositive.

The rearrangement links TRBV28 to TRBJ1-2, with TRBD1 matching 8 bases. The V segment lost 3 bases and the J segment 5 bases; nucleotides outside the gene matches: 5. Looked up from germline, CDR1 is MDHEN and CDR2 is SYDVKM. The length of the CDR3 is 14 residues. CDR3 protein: CASSFTGGVYGYTF. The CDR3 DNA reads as TGTGCCAGCAGTTTTACAGGGGGAGTGTATGGCTACACCTTC.

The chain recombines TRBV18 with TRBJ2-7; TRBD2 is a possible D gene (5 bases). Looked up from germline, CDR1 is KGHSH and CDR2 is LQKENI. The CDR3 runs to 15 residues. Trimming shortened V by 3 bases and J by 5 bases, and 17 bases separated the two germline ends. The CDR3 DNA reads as TGTGCCAGCTCACCGAACGAGGGCCTCTTGCACGAGCAGTACTTC. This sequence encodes CASSPNEGLLHEQYF.

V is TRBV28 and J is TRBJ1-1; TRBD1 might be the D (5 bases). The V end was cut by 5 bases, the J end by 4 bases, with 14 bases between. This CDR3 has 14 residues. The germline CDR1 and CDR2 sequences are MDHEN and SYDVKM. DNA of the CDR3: TGTGCCAGCAGTCAGGGAGGGGAGGGCACTGAAGCTTTCTTT. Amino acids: CASSQGGEGTEAFF. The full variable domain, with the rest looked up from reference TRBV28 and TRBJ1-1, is DVKVTQSSRYLVKRTGEKVFLECVQDMDHENMFWYRQDPGLGLRLIYFSYDVKMKEKGDIPEGYSVSREKKERFSLILESASTNQTSMYLCASSQGGEGTEAFFGQGTRLTVV.

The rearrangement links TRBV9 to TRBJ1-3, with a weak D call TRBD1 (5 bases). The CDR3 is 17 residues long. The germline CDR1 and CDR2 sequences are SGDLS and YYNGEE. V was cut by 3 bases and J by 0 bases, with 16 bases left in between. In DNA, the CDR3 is TGTGCCAGCAGCGCCGGGCGGGGGGACCTCTCTGGAAACACCATATATTTT. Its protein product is CASSAGRGDLSGNTIYF.

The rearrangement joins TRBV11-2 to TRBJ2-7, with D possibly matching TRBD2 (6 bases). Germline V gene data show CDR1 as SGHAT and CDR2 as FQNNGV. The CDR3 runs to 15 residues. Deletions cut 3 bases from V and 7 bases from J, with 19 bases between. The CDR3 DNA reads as TGTGCCAGCAGCTTTGGGTTGAGTGGTCGGGAGGAGCAGTACTTC. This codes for CASSFGLSGREEQYF.

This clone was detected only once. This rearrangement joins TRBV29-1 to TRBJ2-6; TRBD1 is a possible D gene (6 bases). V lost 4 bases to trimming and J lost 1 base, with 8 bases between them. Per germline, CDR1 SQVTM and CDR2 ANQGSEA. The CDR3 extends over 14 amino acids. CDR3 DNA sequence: TGCAGCGTTGCCACAGGGTCTGGGGCCAACGTCCTGACTTTC. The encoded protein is CSVATGSGANVLTF.

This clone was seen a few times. Here the CDR3 reads CASSSGQASTGELFF. For the CDR3, the DNA is TGTGCCAGCAGCTCGGGACAAGCGAGCACCGGGGAGCTGTTTTTT. V usage is TRBV7-2 and J usage is TRBJ2-2, with a tentative D call TRBD1 (6 bases). The V and J ends lost 4 bases and 4 bases respectively, with 13 bases between them. There are 15 residues in the CDR3. Germline CDR1 reads SGHTA; CDR2 reads FQGNSA.

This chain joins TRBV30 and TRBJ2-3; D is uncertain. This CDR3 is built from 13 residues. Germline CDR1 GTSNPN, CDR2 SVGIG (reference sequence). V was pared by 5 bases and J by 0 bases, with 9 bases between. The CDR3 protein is CAWFQHSTDTQYF. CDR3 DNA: TGTGCCTGGTTCCAACATAGCACAGATACGCAGTATTTT.

The CDR3 reads CASGGPPVGGAGTDTQYF. CDR3 DNA sequence: TGTGCCAGCGGGGGACCACCTGTGGGGGGGGCGGGCACAGATACGCAGTATTTT. This chain connects TRBV2 to TRBJ2-3; the D gene is possibly TRBD2 (7 bases). CDR1 and CDR2 from the germline V gene are SNHLY and FYNNEI. V lost 8 bases, J lost 1 base, and 25 bases lay in between. CDR3 length: 18 residues. The full variable domain, its missing parts supplied by reference TRBV2 and TRBJ2-3, is EPEVTQTPSHQVTQMGQEVILRCVPISNHLYFYWYRQILGQKVEFLVSFYNNEISEKSEIFDDQFSVERPDGSNFTLKIRSTKLEDSAMYFCASGGPPVGGAGTDTQYFGPGTRLTVL.

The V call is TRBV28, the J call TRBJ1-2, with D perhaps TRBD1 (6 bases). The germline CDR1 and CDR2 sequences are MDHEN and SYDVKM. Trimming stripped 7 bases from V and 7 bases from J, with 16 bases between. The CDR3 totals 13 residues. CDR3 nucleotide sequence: TGTGCCAGCATTGGACAGAAGTTAATTGGCTACACCTTC. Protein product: CASIGQKLIGYTF.

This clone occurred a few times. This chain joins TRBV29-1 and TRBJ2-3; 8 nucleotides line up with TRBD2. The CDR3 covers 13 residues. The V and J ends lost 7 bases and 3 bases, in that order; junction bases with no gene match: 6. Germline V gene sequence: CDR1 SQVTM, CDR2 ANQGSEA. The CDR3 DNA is TGCAGCGCCCGGGGGGGGGCGACAGATACGCAGTATTTT. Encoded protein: CSARGGATDTQYF.

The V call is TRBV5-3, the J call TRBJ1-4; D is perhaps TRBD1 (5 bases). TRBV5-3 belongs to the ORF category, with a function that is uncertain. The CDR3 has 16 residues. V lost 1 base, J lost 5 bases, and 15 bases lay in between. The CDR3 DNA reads TGTGCCAGAAGCTTGTTGAGTGCAGGGTCGAATGAAAAACTGTTTTTT. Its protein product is CARSLLSAGSNEKLFF.

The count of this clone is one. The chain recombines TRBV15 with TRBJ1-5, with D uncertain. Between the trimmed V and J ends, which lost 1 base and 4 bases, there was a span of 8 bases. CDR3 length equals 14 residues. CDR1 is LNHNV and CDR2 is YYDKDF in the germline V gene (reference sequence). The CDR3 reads CATSRGRENQPQHF. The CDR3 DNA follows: TGTGCCACCAGCAGAGGGCGGGAAAATCAGCCCCAGCATTTT.

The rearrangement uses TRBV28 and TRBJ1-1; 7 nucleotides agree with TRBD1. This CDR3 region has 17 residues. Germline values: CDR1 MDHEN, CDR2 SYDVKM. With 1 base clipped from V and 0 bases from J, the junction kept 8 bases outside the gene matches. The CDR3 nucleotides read TGTGCCAGCAGTTTATCTGAGGACAGGACTATGAACACTGAAGCTTTCTTT. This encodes CASSLSEDRTMNTEAFF.

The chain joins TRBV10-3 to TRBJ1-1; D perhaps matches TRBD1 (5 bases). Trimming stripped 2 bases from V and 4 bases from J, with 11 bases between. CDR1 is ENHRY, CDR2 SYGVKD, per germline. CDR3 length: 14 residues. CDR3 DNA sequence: TGTGCCATCAGTGAGAGGGGTGCTGTCACTGAAGCTTTCTTT. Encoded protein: CAISERGAVTEAFF.

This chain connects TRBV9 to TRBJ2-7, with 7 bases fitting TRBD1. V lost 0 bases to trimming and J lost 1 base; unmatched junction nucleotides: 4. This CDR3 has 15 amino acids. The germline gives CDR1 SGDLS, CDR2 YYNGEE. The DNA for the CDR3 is TGTGCCAGCAGCGTAGATGGACAGGTTTCCTACGAGCAGTACTTC. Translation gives CASSVDGQVSYEQYF.

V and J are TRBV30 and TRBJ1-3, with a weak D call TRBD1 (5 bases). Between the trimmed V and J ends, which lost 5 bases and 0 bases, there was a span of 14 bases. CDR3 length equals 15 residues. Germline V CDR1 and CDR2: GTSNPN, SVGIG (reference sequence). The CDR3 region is CAWGEGSSSGNTIYF. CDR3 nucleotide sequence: TGTGCCTGGGGTGAGGGGTCAAGCTCTGGAAACACCATATATTTT. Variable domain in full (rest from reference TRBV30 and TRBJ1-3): SQTIHQWPATLVQPVGSPLSLECTVEGTSNPNLYWYRQAAGRGLQLLFYSVGIGQISSEVPQNLSASRPQDRQFILSSKKLLLSDSGFYLCAWGEGSSSGNTIYFGEGSWLTVV.

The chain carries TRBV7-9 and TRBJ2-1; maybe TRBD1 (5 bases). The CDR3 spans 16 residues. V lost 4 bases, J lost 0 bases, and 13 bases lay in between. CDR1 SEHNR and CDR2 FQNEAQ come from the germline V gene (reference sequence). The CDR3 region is CASSSPWGASYNEQFF. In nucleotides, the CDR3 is TGTGCCAGCAGCTCGCCATGGGGCGCCTCCTACAATGAGCAGTTCTTC.

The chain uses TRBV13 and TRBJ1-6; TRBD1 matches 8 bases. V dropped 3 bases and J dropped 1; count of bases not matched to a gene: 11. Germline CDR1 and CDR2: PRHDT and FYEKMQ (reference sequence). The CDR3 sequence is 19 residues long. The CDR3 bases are TGTGCCAGCAGCTTCGGGACAGGTGGTAGGGAGTCCTATAATTCACCCCTCCACTTT. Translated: CASSFGTGGRESYNSPLHF.

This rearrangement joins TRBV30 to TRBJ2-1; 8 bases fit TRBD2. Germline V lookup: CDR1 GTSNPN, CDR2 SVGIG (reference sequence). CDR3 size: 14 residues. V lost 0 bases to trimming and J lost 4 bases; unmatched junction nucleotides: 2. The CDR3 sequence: CAWSVSGVYNEQFF. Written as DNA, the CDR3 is TGTGCCTGGAGTGTTAGCGGGGTATACAATGAGCAGTTCTTC. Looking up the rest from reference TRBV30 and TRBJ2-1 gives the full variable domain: SQTIHQWPATLVQPVGSPLSLECTVEGTSNPNLYWYRQAAGRGLQLLFYSVGIGQISSEVPQNLSASRPQDRQFILSSKKLLLSDSGFYLCAWSVSGVYNEQFFGPGTRLTVL.

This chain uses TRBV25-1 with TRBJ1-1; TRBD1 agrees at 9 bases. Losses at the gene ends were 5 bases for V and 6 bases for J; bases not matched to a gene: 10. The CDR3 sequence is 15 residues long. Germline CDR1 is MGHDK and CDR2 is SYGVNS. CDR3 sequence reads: CASSPPGQGIAEAFF. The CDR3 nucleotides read TGTGCCAGCAGTCCCCCCGGACAGGGGATCGCTGAAGCTTTCTTT.

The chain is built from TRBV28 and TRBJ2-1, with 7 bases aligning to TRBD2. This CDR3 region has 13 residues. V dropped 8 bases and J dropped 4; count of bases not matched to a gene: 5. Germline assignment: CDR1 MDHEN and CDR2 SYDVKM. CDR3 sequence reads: CASVTSAYNEQFF. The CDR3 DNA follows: TGTGCCAGCGTTACTAGCGCTTACAATGAGCAGTTCTTC. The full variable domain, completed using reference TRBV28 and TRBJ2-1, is DVKVTQSSRYLVKRTGEKVFLECVQDMDHENMFWYRQDPGLGLRLIYFSYDVKMKEKGDIPEGYSVSREKKERFSLILESASTNQTSMYLCASVTSAYNEQFFGPGTRLTVL.

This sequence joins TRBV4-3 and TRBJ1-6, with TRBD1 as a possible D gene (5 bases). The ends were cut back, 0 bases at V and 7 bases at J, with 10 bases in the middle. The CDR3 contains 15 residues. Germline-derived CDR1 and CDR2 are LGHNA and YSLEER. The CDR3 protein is CASSQDRQLNSPLHF. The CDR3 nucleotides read TGCGCCAGCAGCCAAGATCGACAGCTCAATTCACCCCTCCACTTT.

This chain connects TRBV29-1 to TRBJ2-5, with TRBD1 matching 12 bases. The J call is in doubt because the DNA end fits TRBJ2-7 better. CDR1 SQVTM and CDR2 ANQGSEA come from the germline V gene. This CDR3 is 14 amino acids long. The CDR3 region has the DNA TGCAGCGTTGAAACGGGGACAGGGGGCGCCGAGCAGTACTTC. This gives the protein CSVETGTGGAEQYF.

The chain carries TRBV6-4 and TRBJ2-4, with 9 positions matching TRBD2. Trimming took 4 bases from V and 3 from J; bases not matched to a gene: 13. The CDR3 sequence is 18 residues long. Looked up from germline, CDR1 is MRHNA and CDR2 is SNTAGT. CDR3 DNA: TGTGCCAGCAGTGTGAGTAGCGGGGCGGGAGGGGTCAAAAACATTCAGTACTTC. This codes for CASSVSSGAGGVKNIQYF.

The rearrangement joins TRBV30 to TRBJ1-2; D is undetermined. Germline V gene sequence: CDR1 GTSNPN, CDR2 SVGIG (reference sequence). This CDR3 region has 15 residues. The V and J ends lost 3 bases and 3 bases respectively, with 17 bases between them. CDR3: CAWRSWKTADYGYTF. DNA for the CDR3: TGTGCCTGGAGATCATGGAAAACTGCGGACTATGGCTACACCTTC.

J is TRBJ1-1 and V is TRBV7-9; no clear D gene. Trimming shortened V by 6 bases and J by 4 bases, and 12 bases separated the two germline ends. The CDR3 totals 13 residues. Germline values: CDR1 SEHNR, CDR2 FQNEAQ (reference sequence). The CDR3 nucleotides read TGTGCCAGCAGACGCCTGGGCCCCACTGAAGCTTTCTTT. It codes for CASRRLGPTEAFF. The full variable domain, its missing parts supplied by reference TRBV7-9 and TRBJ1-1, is DTGVSQNPRHKITKRGQNVTFRCDPISEHNRLYWYRQTLGQGPEFLTYFQNEAQLEKSRLLSDRFSAERPKGSFSTLEIQRTEQGDSAMYLCASRRLGPTEAFFGQGTRLTVV.

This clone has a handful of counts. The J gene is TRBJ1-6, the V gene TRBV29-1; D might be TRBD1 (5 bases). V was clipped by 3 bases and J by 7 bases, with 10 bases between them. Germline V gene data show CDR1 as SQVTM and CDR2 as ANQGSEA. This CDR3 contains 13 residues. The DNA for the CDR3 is TGCAGCGTTGATGGGCAGGGAAATTCACCCCTCCACTTT. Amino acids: CSVDGQGNSPLHF.

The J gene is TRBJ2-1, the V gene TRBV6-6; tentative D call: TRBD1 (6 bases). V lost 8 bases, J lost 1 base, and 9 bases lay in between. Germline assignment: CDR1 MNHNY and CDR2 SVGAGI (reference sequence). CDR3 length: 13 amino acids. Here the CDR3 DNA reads TGTGCCAGCTTGGGGGCGTCCTACAATGAGCAGTTCTTC. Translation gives CASLGASYNEQFF.

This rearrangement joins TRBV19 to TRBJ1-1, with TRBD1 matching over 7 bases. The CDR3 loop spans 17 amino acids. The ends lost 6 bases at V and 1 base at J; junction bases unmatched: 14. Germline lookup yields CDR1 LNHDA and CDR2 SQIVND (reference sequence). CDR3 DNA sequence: TGTGCCAGTAGCCTACCTTCCGGGACAGAGAAGAACACTGAAGCTTTCTTT. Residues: CASSLPSGTEKNTEAFF.

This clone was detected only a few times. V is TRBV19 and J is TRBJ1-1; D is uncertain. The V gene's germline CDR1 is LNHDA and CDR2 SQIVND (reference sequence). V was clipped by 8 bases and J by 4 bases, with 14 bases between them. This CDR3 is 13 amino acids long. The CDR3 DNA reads TGTGCCAGTCATAAGGAGAGTGGCACTGAAGCTTTCTTT. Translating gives CASHKESGTEAFF. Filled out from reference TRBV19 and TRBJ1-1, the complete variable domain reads DGGITQSPKYLFRKEGQNVTLSCEQNLNHDAMYWYRQDPGQGLRLIYYSQIVNDFQKGDIAEGYSVSREKKESFPLTVTSAQKNPTAFYLCASHKESGTEAFFGQGTRLTVV.